The clone carrying this TCR beta chain was found a few times. The target antigen is unknown. The sample is drawn from a study of T cells in Graves' hyperthyroidism and ophthalmopathy. Study findings and constraints: Most expanded thyroid clonotypes above 0.001 recurred in blood.

V was trimmed by 5 bases and J by 0 bases, leaving 13 bases between them. The CDR3 has 15 residues. Germline assignment: CDR1 LNHDA and CDR2 SQIVND (reference sequence). The source material, RNA transcripts, was used to amplify TCR beta CDR3 regions. The HTBI primer set was used in a first-round RT-PCR of the TCR CDR3. TCRdb itself ran the multiplex PCR reads through MiXCR, one entry per CDR3 protein. The table includes 620,000 or so distinct CDR3 sequences, approximately 15% detected once. The J gene is TRBJ1-2, the V gene TRBV19, with D perhaps TRBD1 (6 bases). This TCR came from a woman between 50 and 59 years old with Graves' ophthalmopathy. Sample: blood. The CDR3 region is CASSPSAGANYGYTF. The DNA for the CDR3 is TGTGCCAGTAGTCCCTCGGCAGGGGCTAACTATGGCTACACCTTC.